This is a list of T cell receptor beta chains from one sample in a study of identical twins. TCRdb re-called the 5' RACE reads through MiXCR, storing one row per CDR3 protein. The sample includes fewer than 500,000 distinct CDR3 sequences, roughly an eighth of them seen just once. This same sample was also part of a study on yellow fever vaccine responses in identical twins.

Specimen: CD4+ T cells sorted from blood. Receptor source: a woman younger than 30 in good health. The CDR3 runs from the conserved cysteine through the conserved F or W. A D gene is named only where the DNA matches it firmly. Clone size appears in some rows only: once, few, many, or a class for an expanded clone.

CDR3aa | CDR3nt | j_gene | len | v_gene | abundance | d_gene
CSASTGNLQETQYF | TGCAGTGCTAGTACAGGGAACCTCCAAGAGACCCAGTACTTC | TRBJ2-5 | 14 | TRBV20-1 | many | .
CASSLTGVNEQFF | TGTGCCAGCAGCTTGACAGGGGTCAATGAGCAGTTCTTC | TRBJ2-1 | 13 | TRBV7-9 | many | TRBD1
CASSSSPGDLIPGANVLTF | TGTGCCAGCAGCTCTAGCCCGGGGGACCTCATTCCTGGGGCCAACGTCCTGACTTTC | TRBJ2-6 | 19 | TRBV11-1 | . | .
CASSLGAQNTGELFF | TGCGCCAGCAGCTTGGGGGCGCAGAACACCGGGGAGCTGTTTTTT | TRBJ2-2 | 15 | TRBV5-1 | few | .
CAWTAVSSYNEQFF | TGTGCCTGGACAGCGGTGAGCTCCTACAATGAGCAGTTCTTC | TRBJ2-1 | 14 | TRBV30 | few | .
CASSLIPTPLIRTGHNEQFF | TGTGCCAGCAGCTTAATCCCGACCCCCTTAATCCGGACAGGCCACAATGAGCAGTTCTTC | TRBJ2-1 | 20 | TRBV11-2 | . | TRBD1
CASSFQGLAGRAYNEQFF | TGTGCCAGCAGTTTCCAGGGACTAGCGGGGAGAGCCTACAATGAGCAGTTCTTC | TRBJ2-1 | 18 | TRBV12-3/TRBV12-4 | . | TRBD2
CASSLVGGGLGMNEQFF | TGTGCCAGCAGCTTAGTTGGGGGGGGGCTAGGGATGAATGAGCAGTTCTTC | TRBJ2-1 | 17 | TRBV7-2 | . | .
CASRSTREGYEQFF | TGTGCCAGCAGATCGACTAGGGAGGGTTATGAGCAGTTCTTC | TRBJ2-1 | 14 | TRBV25-1 | few | TRBD2
CSVVQGSIYGYTF | TGCAGCGTTGTTCAGGGCAGTATTTATGGCTACACCTTC | TRBJ1-2 | 13 | TRBV29-1 | . | .
CANIPQVLSYEQYF | TGCGCCAACATCCCCCAAGTACTCTCCTACGAGCAGTACTTC | TRBJ2-7 | 14 | TRBV10-1 | . | .
CASSYRDPIDEQYF | TGTGCCAGCAGCTACCGGGACCCTATCGACGAGCAGTACTTC | TRBJ2-7 | 14 | TRBV5-6 | few | .
CSVEDSGVGDEQFF | TGCAGCGTTGAGGACTCAGGGGTAGGAGATGAGCAGTTCTTC | TRBJ2-1 | 14 | TRBV29-1 | many | .
CSAPNQPSTDTQYF | TGCAGTGCCCCGAACCAACCAAGCACAGATACGCAGTATTTT | TRBJ2-3 | 14 | TRBV20-1 | . | .
CASSLGRTNRSYNEQFF | TGTGCCAGCAGCTTAGGGCGGACAAACCGCTCCTACAATGAGCAGTTCTTC | TRBJ2-1 | 17 | TRBV11-3 | . | .
CSAQESSSTDTQYF | TGCAGCGCCCAAGAAAGTTCGAGCACAGATACGCAGTATTTT | TRBJ2-3 | 14 | TRBV29-1 | . | .
CATSDRRQGGSTDTQYF | TGTGCCACCAGTGATAGGCGACAGGGGGGGAGCACAGATACGCAGTATTTT | TRBJ2-3 | 17 | TRBV24-1 | . | TRBD1
CASSLGDRASSGAFF | TGTGCCAGCAGTCTGGGGGACAGGGCATCCTCCGGGGCTTTCTTT | TRBJ1-1 | 15 | TRBV12-3/TRBV12-4 | . | TRBD1
CASSTYRQGVGLYEQYF | TGTGCCAGCAGTACGTACCGACAGGGAGTGGGGCTATACGAGCAGTACTTC | TRBJ2-7 | 17 | TRBV28 | few | TRBD1
CASSQGRGLAGGRAYNEQFF | TGTGCCAGCAGCCAAGGACGGGGACTAGCGGGGGGGCGAGCATACAATGAGCAGTTCTTC | TRBJ2-1 | 20 | TRBV3-1 | few | TRBD2
CASSLQMTDTSYEQYF | TGTGCCAGCAGTTTACAGATGACGGACACCTCCTACGAGCAGTACTTC | TRBJ2-7 | 16 | TRBV12-3/TRBV12-4 | few | .
CSAKASGHEQYF | TGCAGTGCTAAAGCTAGCGGACACGAGCAGTACTTC | TRBJ2-7 | 12 | TRBV20-1 | . | TRBD2
CASSWTSGRVAYNEQFF | TGTGCCAGCAGTTGGACTAGCGGGAGGGTGGCCTACAATGAGCAGTTCTTC | TRBJ2-1 | 17 | TRBV28 | few | TRBD2
CSVVAGSGSYEQFF | TGCAGCGTTGTTGCAGGTAGCGGGAGTTATGAGCAGTTCTTC | TRBJ2-1 | 14 | TRBV29-1 | many | TRBD2
CSARDRAKTYEQYF | TGCAGTGCTAGAGATCGGGCAAAGACCTACGAGCAGTACTTC | TRBJ2-7 | 14 | TRBV20-1 | . | .
CASSERDSWETQYF | TGTGCCAGCAGCGAGAGGGACAGTTGGGAGACCCAGTACTTC | TRBJ2-5 | 14 | TRBV9 | . | TRBD1
CASSLWVDTEAFF | TGTGCCAGCAGCTTATGGGTGGACACTGAAGCTTTCTTT | TRBJ1-1 | 13 | TRBV7-3 | few | .
CSVARPSGEQFF | TGCAGCGTTGCGCGTCCCTCCGGTGAGCAGTTCTTC | TRBJ2-1 | 12 | TRBV29-1 | few | .
CASSLSDRASEKLFF | TGTGCCAGCAGTTTAAGCGACAGGGCAAGCGAAAAACTGTTTTTT | TRBJ1-4 | 15 | TRBV12-3/TRBV12-4 | . | TRBD1
CASSFKAGGIQYF | TGTGCCAGCAGCTTTAAAGCGGGTGGGATTCAGTACTTC | TRBJ2-4 | 13 | TRBV7-2 | . | .
CASSNRPGTTEAFF | TGTGCCAGCAGCAACCGACCGGGGACCACTGAAGCTTTCTTT | TRBJ1-1 | 14 | TRBV6-1 | . | .
CASSPRQLGATDTQYF | TGTGCCAGCAGCCCCAGACAGCTTGGGGCCACAGATACGCAGTATTTT | TRBJ2-3 | 16 | TRBV3-1 | . | .
CASSLGNRAKGTGELFF | TGCGCCAGCAGCTTGGGGAACCGGGCTAAGGGGACCGGGGAGCTGTTTTTT | TRBJ2-2 | 17 | TRBV5-1 | few | .
CASSFAAGELFF | TGTGCCAGCAGTTTCGCCGCCGGGGAGCTGTTTTTT | TRBJ2-2 | 12 | TRBV28 | . | .
CSASAQDTGGSQPQHF | TGCAGTGCTAGTGCCCAAGACACAGGGGGCTCGCAGCCCCAGCATTTT | TRBJ1-5 | 16 | TRBV20-1 | many | TRBD1
CASKVAGVREQFF | TGCGCCAGCAAGGTAGCGGGAGTCCGCGAGCAGTTCTTC | TRBJ2-1 | 13 | TRBV5-1 | . | TRBD2
CATGADTGELFF | TGTGCCACCGGTGCAGACACCGGGGAGCTGTTTTTT | TRBJ2-2 | 12 | TRBV24-1 | . | .
CASSLNSGFGNQPQHF | TGTGCCAGCAGTTTAAATTCCGGTTTTGGCAATCAGCCCCAGCATTTT | TRBJ1-5 | 16 | TRBV27 | few | .
CASSLGLAELFF | TGTGCCAGCAGCTTGGGACTAGCGGAGCTGTTTTTT | TRBJ2-2 | 12 | TRBV5-5 | few | TRBD2
CASSQGTLTQYF | TGTGCCAGCAGCCAAGGGACACTGACCCAGTACTTC | TRBJ2-5 | 12 | TRBV14 | . | .